These 16 T cell receptor beta chains were all obtained from the same sample, sequenced in a study of CD8 T cells in ankylosing spondylitis (dated by TCRdb to 2016 to 2017). What the work shows at the level of the full study, not this receptor alone: Blood from ankylosing spondylitis patients appeared to be characterized by a TCR beta motif composed of under 10 highly homologous amino acid variants.

For these TCRs, the target antigens are not known. Receptor amplification or capture employed 5' RACE. Sequencer: Illumina HiSeq 2500. TCRdb reanalyzed the raw reads on its own, using fastp at Q25 for trimming and MiXCR for clone calling, and kept in-frame beta chains. Every distinct CDR3 protein forms one entry, paired with its most common genes and DNA. Within this sample are a few hundred thousand distinct CDR3 sequences, with more than 9.5% of them counted one time only. Approximately 6.2% of the sample rests with the top ten. The sequencing input was blood, either unsorted or a sorted T cell fraction (not recorded which). Every receptor here comes from a male donor with ankylosing spondylitis.

Many counts were recorded for this clonotype. V usage is TRBV2 and J usage is TRBJ2-1; D not resolved. Germline V gives CDR1 SNHLY, CDR2 FYNNEI. The CDR3 consists of 14 residues. Trimming left V 1 base short and J 3 bases short, with 7 bases between. DNA of the CDR3: TGTGCCAGCAGTGAAGGAGTATACTACAATGAGCAGTTCTTC. Protein product: CASSEGVYYNEQFF.

J is TRBJ2-4 and V is TRBV20-1; a possible D gene is TRBD1 (6 bases). The V end was cut by 0 bases, the J end by 0 bases, with 12 bases between. Germline values: CDR1 DFQATT, CDR2 SNEGSKA (reference sequence). The CDR3 spans 16 residues. In DNA form, the CDR3 reads TGCAGTGCTAGAGATTTCCAGGGGATAGCCAAAAACATTCAGTACTTC. As protein: CSARDFQGIAKNIQYF.

This clonotype was counted only a few times. The J gene is TRBJ1-4, the V gene TRBV5-1, with D unclear. In germline, CDR1 is SGHRS, CDR2 YFSETQ. Trimming left V 4 bases short and J 5 bases short, with 9 bases between. The CDR3 is 13 residues long. The CDR3 DNA is TGCGCCAGCAGCGCAGCCGTAAATGAAAAACTGTTTTTT. As protein: CASSAAVNEKLFF.

The J gene is TRBJ2-1, the V gene TRBV10-3, with 16 bases aligning to TRBD2. Germline trimming cut 7 bases from V and 0 bases from J; bases unmatched to any gene: 9. This CDR3 has 19 amino acids. In germline, CDR1 is ENHRY, CDR2 SYGVKD. In DNA, the CDR3 is TGTGCCATCACCCGCCCCGGGACTAGCGGGAGGGGCTCCTACAATGAGCAGTTCTTC. Its protein is CAITRPGTSGRGSYNEQFF.

As DNA, the CDR3 is TGTGCCAGCAGCCAAGCCTCCTGGGGCACCGGGGAGCTGTTTTTT. It codes for CASSQASWGTGELFF. This sequence joins TRBV3-1 and TRBJ2-2; D ambiguous. There are 15 residues in the CDR3. CDR1 and CDR2 from the germline V gene are LGHDT and YNNKEL (reference sequence). V shed 1 base and J shed 4 bases, with 10 bases lying between them.

This clonotype came up a few times. The V gene is TRBV11-3, the J gene TRBJ1-1; D gene ambiguous. The CDR3 has 13 amino acids. Germline CDR1 and CDR2: SGHNT and YENEEA. V was pared by 4 bases and J by 1 base, with 7 bases between. The CDR3 region is CASSYNRNTEAFF. The CDR3 DNA follows: TGTGCCAGCAGCTATAACCGGAACACTGAAGCTTTCTTT.

This clonotype has at least ten counts. The chain uses TRBV5-1 and TRBJ2-1, with 11 bases identical to TRBD2. Unmatched junction bases numbered 17, after V lost 0 bases and J lost 9 bases. Per the germline V gene, CDR1 is SGHRS and CDR2 is YFSETQ. This CDR3 is built from 19 residues. The CDR3 here is CASSLAIPGLADHWGEQFF. The CDR3 DNA reads as TGCGCCAGCAGCTTGGCCATACCGGGACTAGCGGATCATTGGGGTGAGCAGTTCTTC.

The chain employs TRBV7-2 and TRBJ2-7; 7 nucleotides line up with TRBD1. V gave up 6 bases and J gave up 3 bases; unmatched junction bases: 5. There are 13 residues in the CDR3. CDR1 is SGHTA and CDR2 is FQGNSA in the germline V gene. For the CDR3, the DNA is TGTGCCAGCAGTAAAGGGGGCAACTACGAGCAGTACTTC. Translation: CASSKGGNYEQYF.

The chain employs TRBV6-1 and TRBJ2-1; tentatively, D is TRBD2 (6 bases). The CDR3 totals 16 residues. Looked up from germline, CDR1 is MNHNS and CDR2 is SASEGT. The germline V and J ends were trimmed by 6 bases and 12 bases, with 27 bases remaining between them. The CDR3 is CASRPPGVATIGGQFF. The CDR3 DNA reads as TGTGCCAGCAGACCCCCGGGGGTAGCCACAATTGGAGGGCAGTTCTTC.

V and J are TRBV24-1 and TRBJ2-5; D is perhaps TRBD2 (6 bases). The CDR3 runs to 14 residues. Germline V lookup: CDR1 KGHDR, CDR2 SFDVKD. Deletions cut 6 bases from V and 1 base from J, with 11 bases between. CDR3 sequence: CATSPRGSQETQYF. CDR3 in DNA: TGTGCCACCAGTCCCCGGGGGTCCCAAGAGACCCAGTACTTC.

This clonotype was counted at least ten times. This rearrangement joins TRBV20-1 to TRBJ2-1, with D unresolved. V shed 5 bases and J shed 8 bases, with 10 bases lying between them. Germline values: CDR1 DFQATT, CDR2 SNEGSKA (reference sequence). CDR3 length: 11 residues. CDR3 residues: CSASTWDEQFF. In DNA form, the CDR3 reads TGCAGTGCTTCCACTTGGGATGAGCAGTTCTTC.

In this sample, this clonotype turned up a few times. This chain connects TRBV7-2 to TRBJ2-5; D remains ambiguous. The length of the CDR3 is 14 residues. V shed 6 bases and J shed 5 bases, with 16 bases lying between them. CDR1 SGHTA and CDR2 FQGNSA come from the germline V gene. The CDR3: CASRQSRLPETQYF. For the CDR3, the DNA is TGTGCCAGCAGACAATCCCGGCTCCCGGAGACCCAGTACTTC.

The rearrangement joins TRBV24-1 to TRBJ2-1, with unresolved D. The germline V gene has CDR1 KGHDR and CDR2 SFDVKD. This CDR3 is 17 amino acids long. The germline V and J ends were trimmed by 0 bases and 4 bases, with 15 bases remaining between them. CDR3 loop: CATSDLSPSGIYNEQFF. CDR3 sequence (DNA): TGTGCCACCAGTGATTTGTCCCCCAGTGGGATATACAATGAGCAGTTCTTC.

This clonotype turned up a few times. The chain joins TRBV20-1 to TRBJ2-7; perhaps TRBD1 as D (6 bases). The CDR3 is made up of 15 amino acids. The germline V and J ends were trimmed by 5 bases and 3 bases, with 20 bases remaining between them. Germline CDR1 DFQATT, CDR2 SNEGSKA (reference sequence). DNA for the CDR3: TGCAGTGCTGTACCAGGGGCCGCCGGTGACTACGAGCAGTACTTC. This codes for CSAVPGAAGDYEQYF.

This clonotype was recorded at least ten times. The J gene is TRBJ2-3, the V gene TRBV5-1; D uncertain. Germline V gives CDR1 SGHRS, CDR2 YFSETQ. V was clipped by 0 bases and J by 1 base, with 6 bases between them. This CDR3 has 14 amino acids. CDR3 bases: TGCGCCAGCAGCTTGGTGGACCGCACAGATACGCAGTATTTT. Protein: CASSLVDRTDTQYF.

V usage is TRBV5-1 and J usage is TRBJ2-2; possible D gene TRBD2, 6 bases. The CDR3 is made up of 18 amino acids. Germline CDR1 is SGHRS and CDR2 is YFSETQ. Deletions cut 0 bases from V and 1 base from J, with 16 bases between. The CDR3 sequence is CASSLGSGLQRNTGELFF. CDR3 nucleotide sequence: TGCGCCAGCAGCTTGGGGTCGGGACTCCAGAGGAACACCGGGGAGCTGTTTTTT.